The T cell receptor beta chain described here comes from a study of regulatory T cells in long-lasting Graves disease. This clonotype occurred a few times. To make TCR beta libraries, researchers used iRepertoire HTBI primers and Arm-PCR of CDR3 regions. TCRdb independently ran MiXCR on the multiplex PCR reads; one entry per CDR3 protein. The sample includes hundreds of thousands of distinct CDR3 sequences, 20% of them seen just once. The CDR3 sequence is 13 residues long. The germline V and J ends were trimmed by 6 bases and 0 bases, with 10 bases remaining between them. CDR1 is SGHRS, CDR2 YFSETQ, per germline. The time point: persistent/refractory GD, antithyroid drugs over 5 years with positive TRAb. Extracted RNA from PBMCs served as the source of the TCR library.

The receptor's source is a female donor with Graves disease. Sequencing used peripheral blood mononuclear cells (PBMCs), obtained when the disease was refractory, from a patient treated with antithyroid drugs. The rearrangement links TRBV5-1 to TRBJ2-7, with no clear D. DNA for the CDR3: TGCGCCAGCAAACGGCTGGGCTCCTACGAGCAGTACTTC. This codes for CASKRLGSYEQYF.